This record looks at one T cell receptor (beta chain) sequence and its context. In this sample, this clonotype turned up a few times. This receptor's antigen is unknown. No base quality values were provided; no much bigger clone lies one nucleotide off. According to the germline V gene, CDR1 reads SGHRS and CDR2 reads YFSETQ. Relative to germline, V is missing 1 base and J is missing 1 base, with 15 bases of the junction outside any gene match. The CDR3 measures 20 amino acids from cysteine to phenylalanine. Only the CDR3 region is kept as DNA, spanning 60 bases read in frame from base 1. This entry belongs to a study of T cells after yellow fever vaccination (dated by TCRdb to between 2018 and 2020). For context, the study as a whole: The SMART-Seq v4 Ultra Low Input RNA kit was used to prepare libraries from fractions with low cell numbers. To follow T-cell clones before and after primary and booster YFV17D yellow fever vaccination, bulk TCR alpha and beta repertoires were sequenced over time. Two healthy male donors, one aged 18 to 30 and one aged 30 to 40 years, were included in the cohort. Blood samples were taken at several timepoints before and after primary and secondary immunization, and bulk PBMC replicates and cell subsets were isolated. General study outcomes and caveats: A small share of clonotypes was detected in both CD4 and CD8 compartments, with the overlap likely arising from convergent recombination. Because only a couple of donors were included in the study, the extent to which the findings can be generalized is limited. After the booster, most clones that had expanded after primary vaccination were detected again (around 97% of CD4 and around nine tenths of CD8), suggesting broad maintenance of memory. Compared with the primary T-cell response, the secondary T-cell response was weaker but faster, peaking on day 5 rather than day 15. FACS-sorted repertoires could contain abundant contaminating clonotypes from the bulk population, so computational filtering was required.

In the paper's terms, the treatment or condition label means: live attenuated yellow fever vaccine strain. Two biological replicates of bulk PBMCs were collected at each blood-draw timepoint. A standard Ficoll-Paque protocol was used to isolate PBMCs from peripheral blood. TriZol was used to extract RNA from bulk PBMCs, from CD4 and CD8 fractions, and from dextramer-positive and dextramer-negative fractions. TCR cDNA was synthesized by 5'RACE template switching, through which a universal primer site and unique molecular identifiers were introduced. Priming for cDNA synthesis came from both the TCR alpha and TCR beta constant segments. Library amplification involved two PCR steps, and the second step added sample barcodes and sequencing adapters. Sequencing of libraries was performed on Illumina HiSeq 2500 (2x100 bp) or NovaSeq (2x150 bp). As for the authors' bioinformatics: Demultiplexing of reads and collapsing into UMI consensus sequences were performed with MIGEC, and V(D)J alignment was carried out with MiXCR. Vaccine-responding clonotypes were defined with edgeR using replicate PBMC samples, requiring FDR below 0.01 and a log2 fold change above 5 up to day 15. Each bulk clonotype received a CD4 or CD8 identity based on whether the sequenced CD4 or CD8 repertoire contained that clonotype at higher abundance. Starting from the raw public reads, TCRdb applied fastp trimming at Q25, assembled clones with MiXCR and retained in-frame beta chains. Every distinct CDR3 protein forms one entry, paired with its most common genes and DNA. In this record, the V and J calls reflect TCRdb's handling and not the investigators' own analysis. Here the sample has about 630,000 distinct CDR3 sequences; around an eighth occur a single time. The top ten hold more than 12% of the sample.

The TCR originated in a man aged 25 to 45 who received the YFV17D yellow fever vaccine. Rearrangement joined TRBV5-1 to TRBJ2-1; 9 central nucleotides agree with TRBD2. Sequencing was performed on PBMCs, taken on the day of the yellow fever booster vaccination. The nucleotides are TGCGCCAGCAGCTTGCCACAAGCGGGAGGACCCATAGCATCCTACAATGAGCAGTTCTTC. This is translated as CASSLPQAGGPIASYNEQFF.